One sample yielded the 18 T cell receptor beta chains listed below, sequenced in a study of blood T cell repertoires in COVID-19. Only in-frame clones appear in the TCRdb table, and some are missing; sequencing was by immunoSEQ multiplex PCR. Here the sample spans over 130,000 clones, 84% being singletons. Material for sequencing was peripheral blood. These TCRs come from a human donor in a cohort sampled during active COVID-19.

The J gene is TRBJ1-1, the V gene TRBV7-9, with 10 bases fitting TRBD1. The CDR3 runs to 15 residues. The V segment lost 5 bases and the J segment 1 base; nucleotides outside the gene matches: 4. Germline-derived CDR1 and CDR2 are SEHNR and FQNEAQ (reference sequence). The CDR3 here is CASSDRQGANTEAFF. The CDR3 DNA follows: TGTGCCAGCAGCGACCGACAGGGGGCGAACACTGAAGCTTTCTTT.

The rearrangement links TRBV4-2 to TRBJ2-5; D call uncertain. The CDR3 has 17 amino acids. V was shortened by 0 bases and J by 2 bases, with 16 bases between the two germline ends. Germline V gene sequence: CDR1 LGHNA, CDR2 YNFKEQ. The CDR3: CASSQDLGHGLQETQYF. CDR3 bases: TGTGCCAGCAGCCAAGATCTAGGCCACGGCTTACAAGAGACCCAGTACTTC.

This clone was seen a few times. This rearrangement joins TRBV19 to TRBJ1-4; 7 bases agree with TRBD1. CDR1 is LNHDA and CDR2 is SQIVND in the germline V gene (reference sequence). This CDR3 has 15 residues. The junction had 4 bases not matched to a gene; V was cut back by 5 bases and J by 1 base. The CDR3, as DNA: TGTGCCAGTAGTGCCCAGGGGGTAACTAATGAAAAACTGTTTTTT. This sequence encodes CASSAQGVTNEKLFF.

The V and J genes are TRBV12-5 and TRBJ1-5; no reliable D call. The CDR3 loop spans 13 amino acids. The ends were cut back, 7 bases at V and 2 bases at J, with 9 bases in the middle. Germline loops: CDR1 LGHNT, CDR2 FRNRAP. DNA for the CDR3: TGTGCTAGTGCGATGGCAGGCAATCAGCCCCAGCATTTT. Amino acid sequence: CASAMAGNQPQHF.

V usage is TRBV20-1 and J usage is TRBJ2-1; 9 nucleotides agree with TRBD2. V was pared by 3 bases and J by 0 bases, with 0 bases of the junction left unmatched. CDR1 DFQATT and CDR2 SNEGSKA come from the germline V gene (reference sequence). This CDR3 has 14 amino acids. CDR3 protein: CSASSGGSYNEQFF. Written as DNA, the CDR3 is TGCAGTGCTAGTAGCGGGGGCTCCTACAATGAGCAGTTCTTC.

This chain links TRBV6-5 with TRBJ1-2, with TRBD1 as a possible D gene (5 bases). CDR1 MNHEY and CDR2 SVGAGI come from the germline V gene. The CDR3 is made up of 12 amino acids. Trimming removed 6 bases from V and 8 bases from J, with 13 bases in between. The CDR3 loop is CASSPRTSGYTF. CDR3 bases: TGTGCCAGCAGCCCCCGGACAAGCGGCTACACCTTC.

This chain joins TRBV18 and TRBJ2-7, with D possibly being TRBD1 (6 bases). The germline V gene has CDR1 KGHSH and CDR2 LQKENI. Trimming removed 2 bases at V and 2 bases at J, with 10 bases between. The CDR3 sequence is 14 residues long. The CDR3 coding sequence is TGTGCCAGCTCACCATTTCAGGGGACCTACGAGCAGTACTTC. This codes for CASSPFQGTYEQYF.

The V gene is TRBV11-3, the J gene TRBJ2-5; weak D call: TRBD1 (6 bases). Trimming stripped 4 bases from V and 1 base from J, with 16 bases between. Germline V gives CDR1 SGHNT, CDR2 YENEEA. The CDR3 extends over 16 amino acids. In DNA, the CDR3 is TGTGCCAGCAGCTCAAATGGGGGCGGGCCCCAAGAGACCCAGTACTTC. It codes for CASSSNGGGPQETQYF. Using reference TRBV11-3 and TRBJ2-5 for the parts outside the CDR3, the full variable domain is EAGVVQSPRYKIIEKKQPVAFWCNPISGHNTLYWYLQNLGQGPELLIRYENEEAVDDSQLPKDRFSAERLKGVDSTLKIQPAELGDSAVYLCASSSNGGGPQETQYFGPGTRLLVL.

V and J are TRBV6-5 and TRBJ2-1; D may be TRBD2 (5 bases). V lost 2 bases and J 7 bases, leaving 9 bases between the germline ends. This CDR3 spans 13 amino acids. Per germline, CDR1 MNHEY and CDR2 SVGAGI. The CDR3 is CASSYEPGNEQFF. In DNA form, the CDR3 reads TGTGCCAGCAGTTACGAACCGGGAAATGAGCAGTTCTTC.

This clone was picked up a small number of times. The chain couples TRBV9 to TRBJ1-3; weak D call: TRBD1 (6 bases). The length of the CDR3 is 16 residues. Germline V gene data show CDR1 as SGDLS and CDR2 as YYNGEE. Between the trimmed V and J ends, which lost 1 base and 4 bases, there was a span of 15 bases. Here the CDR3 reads CASSVTGWGAGNTIYF. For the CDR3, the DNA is TGTGCCAGCAGCGTAACAGGGTGGGGTGCGGGAAACACCATATATTTT.

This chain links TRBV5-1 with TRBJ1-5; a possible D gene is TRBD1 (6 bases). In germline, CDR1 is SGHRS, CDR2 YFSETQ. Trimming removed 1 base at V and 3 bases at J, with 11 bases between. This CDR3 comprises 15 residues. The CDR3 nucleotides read TGCGCCAGCAGCTTGACAGGGAATAACAATCAGCCCCAGCATTTT. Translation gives CASSLTGNNNQPQHF.

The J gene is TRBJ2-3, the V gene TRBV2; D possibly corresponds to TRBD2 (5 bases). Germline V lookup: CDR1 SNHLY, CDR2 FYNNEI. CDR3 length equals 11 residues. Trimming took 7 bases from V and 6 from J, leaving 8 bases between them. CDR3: CASTPGDTQYF. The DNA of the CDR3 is TGTGCCAGCACCCCGGGGGATACGCAGTATTTT.

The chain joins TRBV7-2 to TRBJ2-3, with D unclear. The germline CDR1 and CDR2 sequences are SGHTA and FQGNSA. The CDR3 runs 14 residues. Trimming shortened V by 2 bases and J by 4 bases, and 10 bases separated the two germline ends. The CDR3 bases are TGTGCCAGCAGCTTATTTAGCAACCCAGATACGCAGTATTTT. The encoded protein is CASSLFSNPDTQYF.

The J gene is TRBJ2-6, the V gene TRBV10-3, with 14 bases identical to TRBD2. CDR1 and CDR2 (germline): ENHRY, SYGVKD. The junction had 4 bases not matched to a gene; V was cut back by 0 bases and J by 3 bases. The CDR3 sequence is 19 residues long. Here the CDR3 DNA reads TGTGCCATCAGTGAGTCGGTGGGACTAGCGGGGGTTGGGGCCAACGTCCTGACTTTC. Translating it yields CAISESVGLAGVGANVLTF.

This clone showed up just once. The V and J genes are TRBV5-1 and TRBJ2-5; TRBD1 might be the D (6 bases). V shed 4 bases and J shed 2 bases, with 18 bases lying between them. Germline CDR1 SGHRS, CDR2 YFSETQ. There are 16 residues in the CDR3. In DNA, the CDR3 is TGCGCCAGCAGCAGACAGGACGGGATGTTACAAGAGACCCAGTACTTC. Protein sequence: CASSRQDGMLQETQYF.

The CDR3 region has the DNA TGTGCCAGCAGCGGCCTGCCGGGGGGGGCGGGCGAGCAGTACTTC. Its translation: CASSGLPGGAGEQYF. The chain has TRBV9 and TRBJ2-7, with 8 bases that match TRBD2. This CDR3 is built from 15 residues. Germline lookup yields CDR1 SGDLS and CDR2 YYNGEE. Losses at the gene ends were 3 bases for V and 6 bases for J; bases not matched to a gene: 11.

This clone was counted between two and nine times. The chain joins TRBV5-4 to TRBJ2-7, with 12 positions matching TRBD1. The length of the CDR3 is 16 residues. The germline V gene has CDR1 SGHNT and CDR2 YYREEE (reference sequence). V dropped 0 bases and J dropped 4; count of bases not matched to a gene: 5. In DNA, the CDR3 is TGTGCCAGCAGCTTGGGGGGACAGGGGGCACTTTACGAGCAGTACTTC. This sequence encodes CASSLGGQGALYEQYF.

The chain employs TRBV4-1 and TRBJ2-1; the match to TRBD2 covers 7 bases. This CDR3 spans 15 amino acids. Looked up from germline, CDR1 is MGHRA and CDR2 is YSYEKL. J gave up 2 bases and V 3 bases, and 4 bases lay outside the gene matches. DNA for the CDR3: TGCGCCAGCAGCCATGCGGGGGAGACCTACAATGAGCAGTTCTTC. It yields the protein CASSHAGETYNEQFF.